The source of this T cell receptor (beta chain) is a study of T cell responses to AZD1222 COVID-19 vaccine. Study-wide results and caveats: Clonal diversity may have been underestimated in mostly white British donors. Dominant at 160-218 and 743-854, vaccine-associated CD4 TCRs also spanned spike. Within unmutated variant regions lay the reported targets of nearly half of spike-specific TCRs. Seropositivity was recorded at baseline in only a handful of AZD1222 recipients.

This clone came up many times. Its target is not known. Sequencing used immunoSEQ multiplex PCR; TCRdb keeps in-frame clones, though not all of them. This table holds about 110,000 clones, approximately 89% found once. V lost 1 base to trimming and J lost 4 bases, with 16 bases between them. The CDR3 has 16 residues. The germline V gene has CDR1 MNHNS and CDR2 SASEGT. The chain is built from TRBV6-1 and TRBJ1-1; D gene unclear. This receptor was obtained from an adult in good health. The material was peripheral blood, obtained on day 0 of MenACWY control vaccination. The CDR3 DNA is TGTGCCAGCAGTGAAGAATGGGAAGGGCTCCTCACTGAAGCTTTCTTT. It specifies CASSEEWEGLLTEAFF.